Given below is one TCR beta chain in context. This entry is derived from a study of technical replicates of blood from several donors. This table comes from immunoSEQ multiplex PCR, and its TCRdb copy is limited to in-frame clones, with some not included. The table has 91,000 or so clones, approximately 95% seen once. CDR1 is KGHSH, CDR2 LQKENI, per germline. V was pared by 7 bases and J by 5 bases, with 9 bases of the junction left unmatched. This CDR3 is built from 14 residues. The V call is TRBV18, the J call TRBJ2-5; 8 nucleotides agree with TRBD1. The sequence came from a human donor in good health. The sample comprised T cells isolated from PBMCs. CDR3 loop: CASLQTGARETQYF. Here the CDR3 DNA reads TGTGCCAGCTTACAGACAGGGGCCAGGGAGACCCAGTACTTC.